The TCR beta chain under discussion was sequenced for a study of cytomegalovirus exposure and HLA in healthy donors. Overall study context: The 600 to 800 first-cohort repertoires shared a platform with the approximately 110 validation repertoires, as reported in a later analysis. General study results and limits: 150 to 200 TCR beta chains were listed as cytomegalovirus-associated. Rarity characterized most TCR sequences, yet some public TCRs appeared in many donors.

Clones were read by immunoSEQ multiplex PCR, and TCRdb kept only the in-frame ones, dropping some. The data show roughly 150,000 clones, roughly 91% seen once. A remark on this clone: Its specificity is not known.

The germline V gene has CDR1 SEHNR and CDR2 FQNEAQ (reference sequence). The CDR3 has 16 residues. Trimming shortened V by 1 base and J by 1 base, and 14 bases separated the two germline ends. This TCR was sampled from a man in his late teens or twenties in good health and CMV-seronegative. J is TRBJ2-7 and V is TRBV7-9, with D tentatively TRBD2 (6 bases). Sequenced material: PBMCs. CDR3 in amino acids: CASSLVSPRESYEQYF. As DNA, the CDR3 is TGTGCCAGCAGCTTAGTTTCACCGCGGGAATCCTACGAGCAGTACTTC.